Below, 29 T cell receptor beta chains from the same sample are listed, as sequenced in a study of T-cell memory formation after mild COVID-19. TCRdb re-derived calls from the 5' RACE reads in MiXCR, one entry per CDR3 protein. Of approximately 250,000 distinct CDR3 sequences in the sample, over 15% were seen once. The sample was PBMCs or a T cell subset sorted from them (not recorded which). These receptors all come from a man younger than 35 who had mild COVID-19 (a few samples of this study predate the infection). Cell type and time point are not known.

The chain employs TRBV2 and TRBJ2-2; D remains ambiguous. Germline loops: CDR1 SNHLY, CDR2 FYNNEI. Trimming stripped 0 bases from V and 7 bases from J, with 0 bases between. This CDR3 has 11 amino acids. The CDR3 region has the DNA TGTGCCAGCAGTGAAGCCGGGGAGCTGTTTTTT. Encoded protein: CASSEAGELFF. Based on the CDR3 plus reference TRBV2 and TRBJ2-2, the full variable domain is EPEVTQTPSHQVTQMGQEVILRCVPISNHLYFYWYRQILGQKVEFLVSFYNNEISEKSEIFDDQFSVERPDGSNFTLKIRSTKLEDSAMYFCASSEAGELFFGEGSRLTVL.

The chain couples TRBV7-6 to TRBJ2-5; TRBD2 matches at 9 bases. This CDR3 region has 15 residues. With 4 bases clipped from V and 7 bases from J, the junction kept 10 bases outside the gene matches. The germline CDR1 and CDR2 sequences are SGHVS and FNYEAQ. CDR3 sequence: CASSSTLLSGGTQYF. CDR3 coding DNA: TGTGCCAGCAGCTCAACACTCCTTAGCGGGGGGACCCAGTACTTC.

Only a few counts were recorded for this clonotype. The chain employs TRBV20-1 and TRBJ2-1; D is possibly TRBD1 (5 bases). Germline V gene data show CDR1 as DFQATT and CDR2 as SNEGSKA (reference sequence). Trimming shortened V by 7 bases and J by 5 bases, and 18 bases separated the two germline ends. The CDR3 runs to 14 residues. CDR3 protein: CSVGASRGHNEQFF. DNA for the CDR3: TGCAGTGTAGGTGCGAGTAGGGGTCACAATGAGCAGTTCTTC.

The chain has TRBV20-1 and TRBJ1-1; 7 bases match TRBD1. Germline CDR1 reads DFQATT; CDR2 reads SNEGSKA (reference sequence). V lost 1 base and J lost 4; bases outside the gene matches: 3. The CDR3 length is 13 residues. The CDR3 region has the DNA TGCAGTGCTAGAGTAAGACAGGGCACTGAAGCTTTCTTT. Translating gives CSARVRQGTEAFF.

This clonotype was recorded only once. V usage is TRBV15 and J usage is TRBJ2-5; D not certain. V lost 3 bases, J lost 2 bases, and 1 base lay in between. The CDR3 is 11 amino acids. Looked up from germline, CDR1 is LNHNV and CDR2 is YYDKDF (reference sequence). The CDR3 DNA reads TGTGCCACCAGCAGTCAAGAGACCCAGTACTTC. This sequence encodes CATSSQETQYF.

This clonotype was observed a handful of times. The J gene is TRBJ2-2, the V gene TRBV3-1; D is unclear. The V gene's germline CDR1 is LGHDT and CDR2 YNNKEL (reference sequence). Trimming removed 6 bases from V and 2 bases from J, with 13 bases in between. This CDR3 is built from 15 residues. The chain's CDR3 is CASSSPYGNTGELFF. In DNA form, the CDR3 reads TGTGCCAGCAGTTCTCCATACGGAAACACCGGGGAGCTGTTTTTT. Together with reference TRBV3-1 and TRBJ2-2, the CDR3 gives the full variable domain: DTAVSQTPKYLVTQMGNDKSIKCEQNLGHDTMYWYKQDSKKFLKIMFSYNNKELIINETVPNRFSPKSPDKAHLNLHINSLELGDSAVYFCASSSPYGNTGELFFGEGSRLTVL.

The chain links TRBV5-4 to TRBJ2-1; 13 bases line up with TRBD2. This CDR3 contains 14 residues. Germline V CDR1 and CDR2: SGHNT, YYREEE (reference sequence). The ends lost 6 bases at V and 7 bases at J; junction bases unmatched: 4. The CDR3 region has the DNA TGTGCCAGCACAACTAGCGGGGGGGCAAATGAGCAGTTCTTC. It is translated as CASTTSGGANEQFF.

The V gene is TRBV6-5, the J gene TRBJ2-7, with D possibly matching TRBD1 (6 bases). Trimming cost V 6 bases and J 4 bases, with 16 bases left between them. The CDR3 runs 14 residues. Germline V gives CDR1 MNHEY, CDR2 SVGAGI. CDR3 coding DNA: TGTGCCAGCAGCCCGGGAAGGGGGAAGTACGAGCAGTACTTC. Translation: CASSPGRGKYEQYF.

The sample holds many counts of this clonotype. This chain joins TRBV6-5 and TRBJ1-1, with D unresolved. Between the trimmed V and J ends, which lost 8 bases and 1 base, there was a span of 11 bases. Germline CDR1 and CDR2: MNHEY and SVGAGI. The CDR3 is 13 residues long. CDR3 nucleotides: TGTGCCAGCTCACCACGAGGGAACACTGAAGCTTTCTTT. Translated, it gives CASSPRGNTEAFF.

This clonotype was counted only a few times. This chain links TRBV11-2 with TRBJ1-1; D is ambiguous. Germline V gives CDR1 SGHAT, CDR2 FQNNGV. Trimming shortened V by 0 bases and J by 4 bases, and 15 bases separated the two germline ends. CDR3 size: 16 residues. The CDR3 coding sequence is TGTGCCAGCAGCTTAGACGGCCAGCTCGGAGGCACTGAAGCTTTCTTT. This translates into CASSLDGQLGGTEAFF.

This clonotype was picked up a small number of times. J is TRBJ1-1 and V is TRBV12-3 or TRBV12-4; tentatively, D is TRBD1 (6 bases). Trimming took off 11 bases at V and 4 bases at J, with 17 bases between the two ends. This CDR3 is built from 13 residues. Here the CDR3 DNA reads TGTGCCTCAAGATGGGGGCGAATCACTGAAGCTTTCTTT. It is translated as CASRWGRITEAFF.

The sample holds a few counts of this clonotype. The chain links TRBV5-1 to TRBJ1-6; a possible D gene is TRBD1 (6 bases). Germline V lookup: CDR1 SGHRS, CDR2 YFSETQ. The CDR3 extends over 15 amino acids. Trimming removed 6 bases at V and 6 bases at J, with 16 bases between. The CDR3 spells CASKDRLDRNSPLHF. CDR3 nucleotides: TGCGCCAGCAAAGACAGGCTCGACCGTAATTCACCCCTCCACTTT.

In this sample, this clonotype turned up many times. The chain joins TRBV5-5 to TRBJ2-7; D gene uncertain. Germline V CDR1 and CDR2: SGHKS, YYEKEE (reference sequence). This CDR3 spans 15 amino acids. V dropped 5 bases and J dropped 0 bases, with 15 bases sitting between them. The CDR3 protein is CASRIGQESSYEQYV. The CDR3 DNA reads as TGTGCCAGCAGAATAGGGCAGGAGAGCTCCTACGAGCAGTACGTC.

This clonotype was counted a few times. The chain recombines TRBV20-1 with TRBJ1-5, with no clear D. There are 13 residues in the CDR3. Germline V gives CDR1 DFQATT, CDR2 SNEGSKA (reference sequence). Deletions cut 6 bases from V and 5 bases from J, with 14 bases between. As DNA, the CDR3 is TGCAGTGCCCCTACTGGGCTCGATCAGCCCCAGCATTTT. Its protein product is CSAPTGLDQPQHF.

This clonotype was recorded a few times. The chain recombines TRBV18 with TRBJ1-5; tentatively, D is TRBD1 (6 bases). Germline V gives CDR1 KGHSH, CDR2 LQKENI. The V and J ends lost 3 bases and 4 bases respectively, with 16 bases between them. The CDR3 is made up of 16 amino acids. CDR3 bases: TGTGCCAGCTCACCCCTTGATCGGGGGCTTAATCAGCCCCAGCATTTT. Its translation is CASSPLDRGLNQPQHF.

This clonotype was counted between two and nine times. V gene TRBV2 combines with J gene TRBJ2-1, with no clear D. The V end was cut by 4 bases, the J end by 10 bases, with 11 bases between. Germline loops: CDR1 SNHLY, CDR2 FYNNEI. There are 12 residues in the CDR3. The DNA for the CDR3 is TGTGCCAGCAGTGTAGAAGTGTCGGAGCAGTTCTTC. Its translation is CASSVEVSEQFF.

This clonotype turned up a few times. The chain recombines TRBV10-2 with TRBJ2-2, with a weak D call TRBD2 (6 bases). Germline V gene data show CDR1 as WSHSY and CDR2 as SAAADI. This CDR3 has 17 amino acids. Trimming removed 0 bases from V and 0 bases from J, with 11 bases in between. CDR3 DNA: TGCGCCAGCAGTGAGTCTCACCGGGGGACGAACACCGGGGAGCTGTTTTTT. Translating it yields CASSESHRGTNTGELFF.

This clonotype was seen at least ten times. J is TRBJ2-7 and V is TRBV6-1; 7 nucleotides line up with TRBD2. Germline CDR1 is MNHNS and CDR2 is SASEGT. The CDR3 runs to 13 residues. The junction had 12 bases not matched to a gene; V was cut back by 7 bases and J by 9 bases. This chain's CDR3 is CASNLWGSGLQYF. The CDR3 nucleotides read TGTGCCAGCAACCTTTGGGGTAGCGGGCTGCAGTACTTC.

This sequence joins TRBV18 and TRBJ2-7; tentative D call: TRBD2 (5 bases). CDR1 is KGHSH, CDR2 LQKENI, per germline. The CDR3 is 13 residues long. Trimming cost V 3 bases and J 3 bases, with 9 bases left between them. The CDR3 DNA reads TGTGCCAGCTCACCGGACTGGAACTACGAGCAGTACTTC. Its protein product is CASSPDWNYEQYF.

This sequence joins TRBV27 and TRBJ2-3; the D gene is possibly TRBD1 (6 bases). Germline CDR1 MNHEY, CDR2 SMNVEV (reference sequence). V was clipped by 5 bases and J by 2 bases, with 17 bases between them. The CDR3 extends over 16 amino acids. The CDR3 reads CASSLYGGRTTDTQYF. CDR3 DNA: TGTGCCAGCAGTCTATATGGGGGCCGTACCACAGATACGCAGTATTTT.

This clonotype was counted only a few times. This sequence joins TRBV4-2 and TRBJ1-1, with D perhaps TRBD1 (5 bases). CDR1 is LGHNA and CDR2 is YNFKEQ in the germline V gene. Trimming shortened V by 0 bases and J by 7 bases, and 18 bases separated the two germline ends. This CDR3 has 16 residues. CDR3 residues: CASSQEISLWQGEAFF. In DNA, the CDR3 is TGTGCCAGCAGCCAAGAAATAAGCTTGTGGCAGGGTGAAGCTTTCTTT.

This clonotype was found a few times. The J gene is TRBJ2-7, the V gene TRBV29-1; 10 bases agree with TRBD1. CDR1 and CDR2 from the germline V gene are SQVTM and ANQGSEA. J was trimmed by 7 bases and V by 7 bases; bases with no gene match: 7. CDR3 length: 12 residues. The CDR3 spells CSGPGQGKEQYF. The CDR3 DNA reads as TGCAGCGGTCCGGGACAGGGGAAGGAGCAGTACTTC.

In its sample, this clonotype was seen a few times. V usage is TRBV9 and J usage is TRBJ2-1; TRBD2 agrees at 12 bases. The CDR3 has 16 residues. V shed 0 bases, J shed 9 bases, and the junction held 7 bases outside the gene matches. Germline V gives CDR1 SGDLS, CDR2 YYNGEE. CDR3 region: CASSVGPSGGAGEQFF. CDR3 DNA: TGTGCCAGCAGCGTAGGCCCTAGCGGGGGGGCCGGTGAGCAGTTCTTC.

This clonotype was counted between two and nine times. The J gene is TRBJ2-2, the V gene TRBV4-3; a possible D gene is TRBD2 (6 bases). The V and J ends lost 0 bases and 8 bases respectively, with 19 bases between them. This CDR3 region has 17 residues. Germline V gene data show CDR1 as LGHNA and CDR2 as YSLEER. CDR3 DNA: TGCGCCAGCAGCCAAGATGAGAGCCTTCCGGGAGATGGGGAGCTGTTTTTT. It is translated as CASSQDESLPGDGELFF.

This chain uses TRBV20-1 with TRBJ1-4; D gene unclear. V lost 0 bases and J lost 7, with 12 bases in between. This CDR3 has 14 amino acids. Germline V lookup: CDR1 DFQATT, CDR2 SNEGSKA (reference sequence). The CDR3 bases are TGCAGTGCTAGAGACACCCGGAGAGGTGAAAAACTGTTTTTT. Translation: CSARDTRRGEKLFF.

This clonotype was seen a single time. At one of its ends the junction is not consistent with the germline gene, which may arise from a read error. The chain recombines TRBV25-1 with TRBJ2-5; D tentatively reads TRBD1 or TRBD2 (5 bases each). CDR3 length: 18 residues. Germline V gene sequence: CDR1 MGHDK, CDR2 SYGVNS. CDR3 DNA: TGTGGCAGCAGTTCTACCCCCGGGGCTAGCAGATACCAAGAGACCCAGTACTTC. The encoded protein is CGSSSTPGASRYQETQYF.

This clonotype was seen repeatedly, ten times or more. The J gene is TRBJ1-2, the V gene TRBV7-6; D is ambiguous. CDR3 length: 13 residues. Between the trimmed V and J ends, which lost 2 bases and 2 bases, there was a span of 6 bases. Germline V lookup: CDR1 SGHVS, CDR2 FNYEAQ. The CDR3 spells CASSLQANYGYTF. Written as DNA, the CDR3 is TGTGCCAGCAGCTTACAGGCGAACTATGGCTACACCTTC.

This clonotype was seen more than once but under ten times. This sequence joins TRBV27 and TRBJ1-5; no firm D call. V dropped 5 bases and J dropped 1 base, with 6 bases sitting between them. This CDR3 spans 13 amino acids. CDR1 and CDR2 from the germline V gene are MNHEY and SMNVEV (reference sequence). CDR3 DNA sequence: TGTGCCAGCAGTGCAGACAGCAATCAGCCCCAGCATTTT. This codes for CASSADSNQPQHF.

CDR3 nucleotide sequence: TGTGCCAGCGGTTCTGTCAGGGCGAACACTGAAGCTTTCTTT. Its protein is CASGSVRANTEAFF. This chain uses TRBV6-2 or TRBV6-3 with TRBJ1-1; D possibly corresponds to TRBD1 (5 bases). Germline V gene sequence: CDR1 MNHEY, CDR2 SVGEGT. This CDR3 comprises 14 residues. V lost 8 bases to trimming and J lost 1 base, with 14 bases between them.